The text below deals with one T cell receptor beta chain. The data were taken from a study of Ad26.COV2.S vaccination and SARS-CoV-2 variants. The overall study: Into the muscle, Ad26.COV2.S was dosed once or twice, 56 days apart.

With 5 bases removed from V and 14 bases from J, the gap between germline ends came to 21 bases. CDR3 length: 13 residues. Germline values: CDR1 SEHNR, CDR2 FQNEAQ (reference sequence). Assay: immunoSEQ multiplex PCR; the TCRdb copy retains only in-frame clones and omits some. The table records about 400,000 clones, more than 85% of them present only once. Regarding treatment: roughly 19 received Ad26.COV2.S at low or high dose, single or two shots; about 5 received placebo; per-sample allocation not given. Day 63 after the first vaccine or placebo injection was the time point for sampling. This chain joins TRBV7-9 and TRBJ1-2, with TRBD1 as a possible D gene (6 bases). The origin of this receptor is a person between 18 and 60 years old who received the Ad26.COV2.S COVID-19 vaccine or a placebo. The source material was peripheral blood, sampled in a trial of Ad26.COV2.S vaccine versus placebo. CDR3 in DNA: TGTGCCAGCAGCGCAAGCCACCCGGACAGTAGAACCTTC. Amino acids: CASSASHPDSRTF. The complete variable domain, with remaining parts taken from reference TRBV7-9 and TRBJ1-2, reads DTGVSQNPRHKITKRGQNVTFRCDPISEHNRLYWYRQTLGQGPEFLTYFQNEAQLEKSRLLSDRFSAERPKGSFSTLEIQRTEQGDSAMYLCASSASHPDSRTFGSGTRLTVV.